These T cell receptor beta chains were read from a single sample in a study of shared clonotypes between healthy human individuals. The protocol was immunoSEQ multiplex PCR, while the TCRdb copy is restricted to in-frame clones and leaves out a portion. This table has fewer than 500,000 clones, 75% to 80% appearing once. Sequencing was carried out using PBMCs. These receptors originate from a woman aged 40-49 years in good health. Some clones in this sample may be carry-over from other donors' samples. Both conserved end residues are part of each CDR3. D genes are given only for firm matches.

v_gene,d_gene,j_gene,CDR3aa
TRBV18,TRBD1,TRBJ1-2,CASSLSGTAFGYTF
TRBV6-5,.,TRBJ1-5,CASRRDSNQPQHF
TRBV2,.,TRBJ2-1,CASSDEGGEQFF
TRBV18,TRBD1,TRBJ1-1,CASSPTGGSGGTEAFF
TRBV5-4,.,TRBJ2-5,CASSKEGGQETQYF
TRBV7-8,.,TRBJ2-4,CASSDLGPKLARGAKNIQYF
TRBV5-1,.,TRBJ1-4,CASSPPVGRTNEKLFF
TRBV2,.,TRBJ1-1,CASSEEALGRPKLSF
TRBV10-3,TRBD2,TRBJ2-1,CAITGTSEYNEQFF
TRBV11-2,TRBD2,TRBJ2-7,CASSSPGGYEQYF
TRBV27,TRBD2,TRBJ2-3,CASSYLGRAGTDTQYF
TRBV27,TRBD1,TRBJ2-1,CASSLETGYYNEQFF
TRBV28,.,TRBJ1-5,CASSLPDTGRNQPQHF
TRBV28,TRBD1,TRBJ2-7,CASSTSGQGRPYEQYF
TRBV5-4,TRBD2,TRBJ2-7,CASSPSGSGRAYEQYF
TRBV2,.,TRBJ2-1,CATPHRVGAYNEQFF
TRBV29-1,.,TRBJ2-2,CSARQTNTGELFF
TRBV11-2,.,TRBJ2-2,CASSPYRGGTGELFF
TRBV5-1,.,TRBJ1-1,CASRRSGRDNTEAFF
TRBV11-2,.,TRBJ2-7,CASSLERLAGEQYF
TRBV30,.,TRBJ1-3,CAWSVVGGRGNTIYF
TRBV28,.,TRBJ1-4,CASSFNEKLFF
TRBV2,TRBD1,TRBJ1-2,CASSRGTEYYGYTF
TRBV7-3,TRBD1,TRBJ2-1,CASSLTVYRWGQNNEQFF
TRBV2,TRBD1,TRBJ2-2,CASTWTGGYTGELFF
TRBV7-8,.,TRBJ2-7,CASSLTGKYEQYF